What follows are 28 T cell receptor beta chains derived from one specimen sequenced in a study of T-cell reconstitution after alpha-beta-depleted transplantation in children. Researchers prepared the TCRbeta library using unique molecular identifiers, the study reports. TCRdb reprocessed the PCR reads via MiXCR and lists one record per CDR3 protein. This sample has around 450,000 distinct CDR3 sequences; 16% occur once, and the top ten carry roughly 29%. Material: PBMCs, mostly from graft donor cells, obtained 360 days after TCRalphabeta/CD19-depleted stem cell transplant. Receptors originate from a boy under two years old who had a stem cell transplant for Wiskott-Aldrich syndrome, so the T cells may come from the graft donor.

This sequence joins TRBV14 and TRBJ2-3; the D is unclear. V gave up 2 bases and J gave up 6 bases, with 24 bases separating them. The CDR3 is made up of 18 amino acids. CDR1 is SGHDN and CDR2 is FVKESK in the germline V gene. CDR3 protein: CASSQRGRRILSLDTQYF. The CDR3 DNA reads TGTGCCAGCAGCCAAAGAGGACGACGGATTCTTAGCTTGGATACGCAGTATTTT.

This clonotype was counted only a few times. V gene TRBV2 combines with J gene TRBJ2-4, with 7 bases aligning to TRBD1. There are 15 residues in the CDR3. The V gene end was trimmed by 3 bases and the J gene end by 5 bases; junction bases not matched to a gene: 7. CDR1 and CDR2 from the germline V gene are SNHLY and FYNNEI. The CDR3 loop is CASSEESGGENIQYF. The CDR3 DNA is TGTGCCAGCAGTGAGGAGTCAGGGGGAGAAAACATTCAGTACTTC.

This chain joins TRBV4-3 and TRBJ2-1, with 7 bases matching TRBD2. Germline loops: CDR1 LGHNA, CDR2 YSLEER. The CDR3 sequence is 16 residues long. V gave up 1 base and J gave up 3 bases; unmatched junction bases: 6. CDR3: CASSQVGSGGYNEQFF. DNA for the CDR3: TGCGCCAGCAGCCAAGTCGGGTCGGGAGGCTACAATGAGCAGTTCTTC.

V and J are TRBV20-1 and TRBJ2-2, with a tentative D call TRBD2 (7 bases). This CDR3 contains 15 residues. The ends were cut back, 3 bases at V and 2 bases at J, with 13 bases in the middle. Germline CDR1 DFQATT, CDR2 SNEGSKA (reference sequence). CDR3: CSASPGGTNTGELFF. The CDR3 coding sequence is TGCAGTGCTAGTCCGGGGGGCACAAACACCGGGGAGCTGTTTTTT.

This clonotype was recorded a few times. This sequence joins TRBV5-5 and TRBJ1-2; D might be TRBD1 (5 bases). V was pared by 2 bases and J by 4 bases, with 12 bases between. Germline assignment: CDR1 SGHKS and CDR2 YYEKEE (reference sequence). This CDR3 region has 14 residues. Here the CDR3 DNA reads TGTGCCAGCAGCTTCCGGGACTCAAGCTATGGCTACACCTTC. As protein: CASSFRDSSYGYTF.

This clonotype has only a few counts. The CDR3 protein is CASSQNPGLVRVQYF. As DNA, the CDR3 is TGTGCCAGCAGTCAAAATCCGGGACTAGTAAGAGTACAGTACTTC. The chain employs TRBV27 and TRBJ2-7; TRBD2 matches 8 bases. Looked up from germline, CDR1 is MNHEY and CDR2 is SMNVEV (reference sequence). The CDR3 contains 15 residues. J was trimmed by 10 bases and V by 5 bases; bases with no gene match: 16.

The V gene is TRBV4-3, the J gene TRBJ2-3; tentatively, D is TRBD1 (5 bases). This CDR3 is built from 16 residues. The V and J ends lost 0 bases and 2 bases respectively, with 12 bases between them. Germline V gene sequence: CDR1 LGHNA, CDR2 YSLEER. For the CDR3, the DNA is TGCGCCAGCAGCCAAGAGTACAGGTACTCCACAGATACGCAGTATTTT. Translating gives CASSQEYRYSTDTQYF.

A few counts support this clonotype. V is TRBV10-3 and J is TRBJ2-5; maybe TRBD1 (6 bases). The germline gives CDR1 ENHRY, CDR2 SYGVKD. The length of the CDR3 is 14 residues. The V gene lost 0 bases and the J gene lost 3 bases, with 8 bases spanning the gap. For the CDR3, the DNA is TGTGCCATCAGTGAGTCAAGGACAGAAGAGACCCAGTACTTC. Its protein product is CAISESRTEETQYF.

A few counts support this clonotype. The chain carries TRBV5-1 and TRBJ1-4; 9 bases map to TRBD1. Germline CDR1 reads SGHRS; CDR2 reads YFSETQ. J gave up 5 bases and V 4 bases, and 6 bases lay outside the gene matches. There are 15 residues in the CDR3. The CDR3 reads CASSQTGTGNEKLFF. The CDR3 DNA reads TGCGCCAGCAGCCAAACCGGGACAGGGAATGAAAAACTGTTTTTT.

This clonotype was seen only a few times. The CDR3 sequence: CASSFHEGELFF. The CDR3 DNA follows: TGTGCCAGCAGTTTCCACGAAGGGGAGCTGTTTTTT. This chain connects TRBV6-5 to TRBJ2-2; D unresolved. V was pared by 4 bases and J by 8 bases, with 8 bases between. The CDR3 has 12 residues. The germline gives CDR1 MNHEY, CDR2 SVGAGI.

This clonotype was picked up many times. The chain couples TRBV5-1 to TRBJ2-5; possible D gene TRBD1, 6 bases. The V end lost 0 bases, the J end lost 5 bases, and 11 bases lay between the germline ends. Germline CDR1 is SGHRS and CDR2 is YFSETQ. The CDR3 sequence is 14 residues long. The chain's CDR3 is CASSLVGGAETQYF. DNA for the CDR3: TGCGCCAGCAGCTTGGTTGGGGGCGCGGAGACCCAGTACTTC.

This clonotype has a handful of counts. The gene calls are TRBV20-1 and TRBJ2-1, with D maybe TRBD2 (6 bases). Trimming removed 6 bases at V and 0 bases at J, with 9 bases between. This CDR3 has 13 residues. From germline, CDR1 is DFQATT and CDR2 SNEGSKA (reference sequence). The CDR3 bases are TGCAGTGCCAGGACTAACTCCTACAATGAGCAGTTCTTC. Its protein product is CSARTNSYNEQFF.

This clonotype was seen a few times. This chain connects TRBV20-1 to TRBJ2-1; D gene uncertain. Germline CDR1 and CDR2: DFQATT and SNEGSKA (reference sequence). Trimming stripped 4 bases from V and 8 bases from J, with 18 bases between. This CDR3 has 14 residues. CDR3 sequence reads: CSAKLGGPKDEQFF. The CDR3 DNA reads TGCAGTGCTAAACTTGGCGGTCCAAAGGATGAGCAGTTCTTC.

Here the CDR3 DNA reads TGCGCCAGCAGCTTGCCCAAAGTAGCGGGAGAGCAGTACTTC. Protein: CASSLPKVAGEQYF. V is TRBV5-1 and J is TRBJ2-7; 8 positions agree with TRBD2. J was trimmed by 7 bases and V by 1 base; bases with no gene match: 7. Germline CDR1 SGHRS, CDR2 YFSETQ. The CDR3 consists of 14 residues.

This clonotype occurred a few times. V is TRBV29-1 and J is TRBJ2-2, with a possible D match to TRBD2 (6 bases). CDR3 length: 11 residues. Germline CDR1 reads SQVTM; CDR2 reads ANQGSEA. V lost 7 bases, J lost 4 bases, and 7 bases lay in between. The CDR3 here is CSAGGTGELFF. CDR3 DNA sequence: TGCAGCGCCGGGGGCACCGGGGAGCTGTTTTTT.

This clonotype appeared a few times. This rearrangement joins TRBV6-5 to TRBJ1-2; tentatively, D is TRBD1 (5 bases). The CDR3 contains 14 residues. Trimming left V 4 bases short and J 8 bases short, with 17 bases between. CDR1 MNHEY and CDR2 SVGAGI come from the germline V gene. CDR3 sequence reads: CASSFVAGPTGYTF. CDR3 in DNA: TGTGCCAGCAGTTTTGTGGCGGGGCCGACGGGCTACACCTTC.

This clonotype was picked up a small number of times. The gene calls are TRBV4-1 and TRBJ1-3, with D hard to call. This CDR3 has 15 residues. Germline-derived CDR1 and CDR2 are MGHRA and YSYEKL. V was clipped by 2 bases and J by 0 bases, with 8 bases between them. CDR3 amino acids: CASSQTSLSGNTIYF. The DNA for the CDR3 is TGCGCCAGCAGCCAAACTTCTCTCTCTGGAAACACCATATATTTT.

V usage is TRBV23-1 and J usage is TRBJ1-4; D may be TRBD1 (5 bases). TRBV23-1 has ORF status, its function being uncertain. CDR3 length: 17 amino acids. V lost 4 bases, J lost 0 bases, and 15 bases lay in between. DNA for the CDR3: TGCGCCAGCAGTCGCCCGAGGAGGGGCACAACTAATGAAAAACTGTTTTTT. Its protein product is CASSRPRRGTTNEKLFF.

With respect to this clonotype: One junction end disagrees with the germline gene, perhaps due to a read error. The chain joins TRBV6-1 to TRBJ2-3, with a tentative D call TRBD2 (6 bases). Looked up from germline, CDR1 is MNHNS and CDR2 is SASEGT. The CDR3 covers 14 residues. CDR3 coding DNA: TGTGCCAGCAGCCGGGACTCTTACACAGATGCGCAGTATTTT. It codes for CASSRDSYTDAQYF.

V gene TRBV5-1 combines with J gene TRBJ1-2; weak D call: TRBD1 (5 bases). CDR3 length: 14 amino acids. CDR1 is SGHRS and CDR2 is YFSETQ in the germline V gene. Trimming took 3 bases from V and 1 from J, leaving 10 bases between them. Written as DNA, the CDR3 is TGCGCCAGCAGCTGGGGGGACCTTAACTATGGCTACACCTTC. Its protein is CASSWGDLNYGYTF.

This clonotype was counted between two and nine times. The chain carries TRBV9 and TRBJ2-2, with D perhaps TRBD2 (6 bases). V lost 2 bases to trimming and J lost 5 bases, with 7 bases between them. This CDR3 region has 13 residues. Per germline, CDR1 SGDLS and CDR2 YYNGEE. The CDR3 nucleotides are TGTGCCAGCAGCGTTAGCGGAACCGGGGAGCTGTTTTTT. It encodes CASSVSGTGELFF.

This clonotype appeared a few times. V and J are TRBV5-1 and TRBJ2-7, with D perhaps matching TRBD1 (5 bases). Germline V lookup: CDR1 SGHRS, CDR2 YFSETQ. The length of the CDR3 is 15 residues. The ends were cut back, 0 bases at V and 6 bases at J, with 16 bases in the middle. CDR3: CASSLVQGRNGEQYF. As DNA, the CDR3 is TGCGCCAGCAGCTTGGTCCAGGGAAGAAACGGCGAGCAGTACTTC.

This clonotype has ten or more counts. The chain couples TRBV12-3 or TRBV12-4 to TRBJ2-1; the D gene is possibly TRBD2 (6 bases). V gave up 2 bases and J gave up 10 bases, with 9 bases separating them. The CDR3 sequence is 12 residues long. The CDR3 nucleotides read TGTGCCAGCAGTTTATTGGGACTCGAGCAGTTCTTC. Translation: CASSLLGLEQFF.

This clonotype was detected a few times. J is TRBJ2-1 and V is TRBV7-6, with 11 bases matching TRBD2. Per germline, CDR1 SGHVS and CDR2 FNYEAQ. The CDR3 contains 18 residues. The J segment lost 5 bases and the V segment lost 2 bases, leaving 11 bases of the junction unmatched. Here the CDR3 DNA reads TGTGCCAGCAGCTTAAAACTAGCGGGAGTGGTCTTGGACAATGAGCAGTTCTTC. Translated: CASSLKLAGVVLDNEQFF.

In this sample, this clonotype turned up many times. The chain joins TRBV6-2 or TRBV6-3 to TRBJ2-1; the match to TRBD2 covers 14 bases. The CDR3 extends over 18 amino acids. Germline V gives CDR1 MNHEY, CDR2 SVGEGT. After removal of 0 bases from V and 8 bases from J, the junction contained 9 bases not matched to a gene. The DNA for the CDR3 is TGTGCCAGCAGTTACTCGAGCCCCGGGACTAGCGGGAGCTATGAGCAGTTCTTC. This gives the protein CASSYSSPGTSGSYEQFF.

The chain couples TRBV4-1 to TRBJ1-2; TRBD1 is a possible D gene (5 bases). Germline loops: CDR1 MGHRA, CDR2 YSYEKL. The length of the CDR3 is 15 residues. Trimming removed 0 bases from V and 5 bases from J, with 13 bases in between. Written as DNA, the CDR3 is TGCGCCAGCAGCCAAGATTCGGCAGGGATTTATGGCTACACCTTC. Translating it yields CASSQDSAGIYGYTF.

The chain combines TRBV27 with TRBJ2-7; weak D call: TRBD1 (6 bases). V lost 3 bases and J 3 bases, leaving 18 bases between the germline ends. From germline, CDR1 is MNHEY and CDR2 SMNVEV (reference sequence). This CDR3 is built from 16 residues. The CDR3 sequence: CASSLDRDRHFYEQYF. The DNA for the CDR3 is TGTGCCAGCAGTTTGGACCGAGACAGGCACTTCTACGAGCAGTACTTC.

This clonotype turned up a few times. This chain uses TRBV12-3 or TRBV12-4 with TRBJ2-7; D not resolved. The CDR3 runs 12 residues. Deletions cut 5 bases from V and 6 bases from J, with 11 bases between. The CDR3 spells CASSPNPLEQYF. The DNA for the CDR3 is TGTGCCAGCAGTCCCAATCCCCTCGAGCAGTACTTC.